This T cell receptor beta chain is drawn from a study of T cells expressing NK-cell markers. Study-level background: Sorted T-cell subsets CD3+CD56+NKG2C+, CD3+CD56+NKG2C- and CD3+CD56-NKG2C+ were TCR beta-sequenced. One of eight sequenced donors was HCMV-seronegative; the other seven were seropositive.

TCRdb reprocessed the 5' RACE reads and reports one entry per CDR3 protein, with no DNA. The sample data list more than 400,000 distinct CDR3 sequences. As regards this clonotype: Its matching antigen is unknown.

Study findings and constraints: These clonotypes also led the CD3+CD56-NKG2C+ fraction in a few donors.

This CDR3 region has 14 residues. The TCR sequence derives from a woman between 18 and 70 years old in good health. The rearrangement joins TRBV12-3 or TRBV12-4 to TRBJ2-5; as DNA is missing, the TRBD2 call by TCRdb cannot be tested. The sample taken for sequencing was blood T cells: a sorted CD56 or NKG2C T cell subset, CD4+ or CD8+ T cells, or bulk PBMC T cells (not recorded which). CDR3 loop: CASSPEGPQETQYF.